This T cell receptor (beta chain) was recovered during a study of shared clonotypes between healthy human individuals. Study as a whole: Samples came from two female and a few male donors aged 18 to 49.

In the source study's methods: In the immunoSEQ data, sequences were junction-only and lacked quality scores, so filtering differed. Method: immunoSEQ multiplex PCR; TCRdb's copy keeps in-frame clones and lacks some. V and J calls and clone size come straight from that table; D and trimming were deduced from the DNA. The sample carries about 480,000 clones, 60% to 80% recorded once. Germline CDR1 and CDR2: ENHRY and SYGVKD. Trimming stripped 4 bases from V and 7 bases from J, with 11 bases between. The length of the CDR3 is 12 residues. Study outcomes and limitations: Sampling used blood alone; tissue repertoires probably differ.

Donors were Caucasian adults residing in Nashville, Tennessee, USA. In regard to this clone: The antigen is not known.

The sequenced material came from PBMCs. This chain connects TRBV10-3 to TRBJ2-7, with D possibly TRBD2 on 6 matching bases. The TCR originated in a woman aged 40-49 years in good health. Some clones in this sample may be carry-over from other donors' samples. The CDR3 loop reads CAISVTAGEQYF. The DNA of the CDR3 is TGTGCCATCAGTGTAACCGCGGGGGAGCAGTACTTC.